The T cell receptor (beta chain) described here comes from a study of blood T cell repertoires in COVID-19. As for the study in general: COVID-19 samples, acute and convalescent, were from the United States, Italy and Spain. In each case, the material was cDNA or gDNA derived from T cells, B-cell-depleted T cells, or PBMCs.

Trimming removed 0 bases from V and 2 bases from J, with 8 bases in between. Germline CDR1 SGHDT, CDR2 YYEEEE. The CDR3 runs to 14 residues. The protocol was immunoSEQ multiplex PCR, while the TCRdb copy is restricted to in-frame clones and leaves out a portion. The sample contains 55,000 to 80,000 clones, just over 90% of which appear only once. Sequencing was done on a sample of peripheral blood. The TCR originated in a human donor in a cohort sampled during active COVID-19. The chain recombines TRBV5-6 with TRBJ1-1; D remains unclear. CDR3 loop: CASSLGIQNTEAFF. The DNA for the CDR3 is TGTGCCAGCAGCTTGGGTATACAAAACACTGAAGCTTTCTTT.